This T cell receptor beta chain was documented in a study of T cells in Graves' hyperthyroidism and ophthalmopathy. This clonotype was counted at least ten times. CDR3 size: 17 residues. V was clipped by 3 bases and J by 4 bases; unmatched bases: 8. It was RNA transcripts that yielded the amplified TCR beta CDR3 regions. Primed by the HTBI set, a first-round RT-PCR was run on the TCR CDR3. TCRdb processed the multiplex PCR reads anew with MiXCR; each CDR3 protein has one entry. Of over 500,000 distinct CDR3 sequences in the sample, about 15% are singletons; the top ten hold approximately 14%. The receptor's source is a woman aged 40 to 49 with Graves' hyperthyroidism. The V gene is TRBV12-3 or TRBV12-4, the J gene TRBJ2-7, with TRBD2 identical over 14 bases. Sequencing was done on a sample of blood. CDR3 DNA: TGTGCCAGCAGTTTTGTGGTCGGGACTAGCGGGAGTTACGAGCAGTACTTC. Translation gives CASSFVVGTSGSYEQYF.